These T cell receptor beta chains were read from a single sample in a study of cytomegalovirus exposure and HLA in healthy donors. Using immunoSEQ multiplex PCR, the repertoire was profiled, and TCRdb retains in-frame clones only, with some absent. The sample lists approximately 150,000 clones, more than 60% occurring once. What was sequenced was PBMCs. The source is a man between 40 and 49 years old in good health and CMV-seronegative. Each CDR3 is given without its conserved first and last residue. Each record gives: J gene, V gene, CDR3 protein.

j_call: TRBJ1-4; v_call: TRBV4-2; cdr3_aa: ASSQDLGKLF
j_call: TRBJ1-1; v_call: TRBV6-6; cdr3_aa: ASSYLRDRDTEAF
j_call: TRBJ2-1; v_call: TRBV11-3; cdr3_aa: ASSLGLEQF
j_call: TRBJ2-1; v_call: TRBV21-1; cdr3_aa: ASSLTQVGQGSCEQF
j_call: TRBJ1-5; v_call: TRBV27; cdr3_aa: ASATGPTQPQH
j_call: TRBJ1-5; v_call: TRBV7-2; cdr3_aa: ASSLVTDGNQPQH
j_call: TRBJ2-3; v_call: TRBV7-8; cdr3_aa: ASSPTANPSTDTQY
j_call: TRBJ1-1; v_call: TRBV6-1; cdr3_aa: ASSGGDSLNTEAF
j_call: TRBJ1-3; v_call: TRBV13; cdr3_aa: ASSSAGAPSGNTIY
j_call: TRBJ1-2; v_call: TRBV30; cdr3_aa: AWIEWGQEDGYT
j_call: TRBJ2-3; v_call: TRBV19; cdr3_aa: ASSIGADTDTQY
j_call: TRBJ1-4; v_call: TRBV7-2; cdr3_aa: ASSLGAGEKLF
j_call: TRBJ2-7; v_call: TRBV7-2; cdr3_aa: ASSFRGGTAYEQY
j_call: TRBJ2-1; v_call: TRBV4-2; cdr3_aa: ASSQDLPAGGGYNEQF
j_call: TRBJ2-2; v_call: TRBV29-1; cdr3_aa: SAEGQGNTGELF
j_call: TRBJ2-5; v_call: TRBV11-2; cdr3_aa: ASSLVLAGGETQY
j_call: TRBJ2-3; v_call: TRBV7-6; cdr3_aa: ASSRSGGGGTDTQY
j_call: TRBJ1-6; v_call: TRBV5-1; cdr3_aa: ASSLGARGSESPLH
j_call: TRBJ2-7; v_call: TRBV19; cdr3_aa: ASSIATVTYEQY
j_call: TRBJ2-7; v_call: TRBV27; cdr3_aa: ASSPGTSLNEQY
j_call: TRBJ2-7; v_call: TRBV19; cdr3_aa: ASSMVSFGSYEQY
j_call: TRBJ2-5; v_call: TRBV27; cdr3_aa: ASSRWGSGGQETQY
j_call: TRBJ1-1; v_call: TRBV7-6; cdr3_aa: ASSLFERTEAF
j_call: TRBJ2-3; v_call: TRBV13; cdr3_aa: ASSRTGDTQY
j_call: NA; v_call: TRBV11-2; cdr3_aa: ASSTGTGTYEQY
j_call: TRBJ1-2; v_call: TRBV4-3; cdr3_aa: ASSPETPGTANYGYT
j_call: TRBJ2-7; v_call: TRBV5-1; cdr3_aa: ASSYQKTYEEPEQY
j_call: TRBJ2-5; v_call: TRBV6-5; cdr3_aa: ASSLAGGTQY
j_call: TRBJ2-5; v_call: TRBV5-1; cdr3_aa: ASSDGRPQGTQY
j_call: TRBJ2-3; v_call: TRBV18; cdr3_aa: ASSPPTRVAVTDTQY
j_call: TRBJ1-5; v_call: TRBV27; cdr3_aa: ASSSTGLQPQH
j_call: TRBJ2-1; v_call: TRBV6-5; cdr3_aa: ASSYGTGYNEQF
j_call: TRBJ2-3; v_call: TRBV10-3; cdr3_aa: AISESGGGDTQY
j_call: TRBJ2-1; v_call: TRBV5-4; cdr3_aa: ASSRTSGGGNEQF
j_call: TRBJ2-7; v_call: TRBV6-6; cdr3_aa: ASSSKEGEGYEQY